This T cell receptor (beta chain) was captured in a study of T cells expressing NK-cell markers. Whole-study findings and limits: There were a handful of donors in whom these clonotypes also led the CD3+CD56-NKG2C+ fraction.

The CDR3 contains 15 residues. 5'RACE template switching with UMIs produced the TCR beta cDNA. Using the 5' RACE reads, TCRdb records one entry per CDR3 protein without DNA. In all, the sample yields about 260,000 distinct CDR3 sequences. For this clonotype: Its target is not known.

Sequences were obtained from blood T cells: a sorted CD56 or NKG2C T cell subset, CD4+ or CD8+ T cells, or bulk PBMC T cells (not recorded which). The source of this sequence is a woman aged 18 to 75 in good health. V and J are TRBV12-3 or TRBV12-4 and TRBJ2-2; TCRdb names TRBD1, which stays unverified in the absence of DNA. The CDR3 protein is CASTDYPRGTGELFF.